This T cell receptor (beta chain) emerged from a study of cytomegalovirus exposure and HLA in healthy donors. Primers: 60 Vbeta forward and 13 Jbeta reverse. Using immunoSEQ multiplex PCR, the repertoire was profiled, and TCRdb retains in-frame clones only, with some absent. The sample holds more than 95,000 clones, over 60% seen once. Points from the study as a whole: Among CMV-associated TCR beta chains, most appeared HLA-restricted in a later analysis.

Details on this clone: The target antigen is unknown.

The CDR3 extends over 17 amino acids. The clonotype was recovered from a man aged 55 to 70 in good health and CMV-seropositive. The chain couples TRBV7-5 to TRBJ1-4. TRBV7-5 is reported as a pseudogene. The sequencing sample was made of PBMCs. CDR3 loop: CVRSLEAAGATNEKLFF. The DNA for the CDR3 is TGTGTCAGAAGCTTAGAGGCAGCGGGGGCTACTAATGAAAAACTGTTTTTT.